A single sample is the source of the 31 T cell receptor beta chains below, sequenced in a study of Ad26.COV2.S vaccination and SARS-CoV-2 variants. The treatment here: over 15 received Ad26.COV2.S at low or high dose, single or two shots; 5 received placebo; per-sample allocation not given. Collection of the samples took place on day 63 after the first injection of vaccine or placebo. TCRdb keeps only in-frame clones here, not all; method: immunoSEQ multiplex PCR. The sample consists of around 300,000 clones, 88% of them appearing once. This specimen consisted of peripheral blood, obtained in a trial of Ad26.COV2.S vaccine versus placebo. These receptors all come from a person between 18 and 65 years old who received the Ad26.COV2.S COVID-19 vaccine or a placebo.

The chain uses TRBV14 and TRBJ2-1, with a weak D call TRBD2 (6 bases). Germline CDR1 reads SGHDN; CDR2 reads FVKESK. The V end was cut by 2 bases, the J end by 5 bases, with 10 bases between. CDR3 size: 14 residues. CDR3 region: CASSQRLGNNEQFF. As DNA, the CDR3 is TGTGCCAGCAGCCAAAGACTAGGCAACAATGAGCAGTTCTTC.

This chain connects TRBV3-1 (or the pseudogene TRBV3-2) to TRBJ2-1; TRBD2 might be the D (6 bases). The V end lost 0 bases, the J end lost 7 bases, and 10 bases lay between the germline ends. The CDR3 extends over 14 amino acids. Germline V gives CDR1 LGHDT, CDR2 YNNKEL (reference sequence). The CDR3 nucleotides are TGTGCCAGCAGCCAAGATCAACGGGGGAATGAGCAGTTCTTC. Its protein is CASSQDQRGNEQFF.

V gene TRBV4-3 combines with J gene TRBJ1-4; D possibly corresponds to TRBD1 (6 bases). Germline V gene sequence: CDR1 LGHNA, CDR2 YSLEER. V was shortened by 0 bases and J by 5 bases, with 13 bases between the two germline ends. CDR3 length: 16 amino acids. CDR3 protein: CASSQEPGASNEKLFF. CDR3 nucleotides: TGCGCCAGCAGCCAAGAGCCGGGGGCATCAAATGAAAAACTGTTTTTT.

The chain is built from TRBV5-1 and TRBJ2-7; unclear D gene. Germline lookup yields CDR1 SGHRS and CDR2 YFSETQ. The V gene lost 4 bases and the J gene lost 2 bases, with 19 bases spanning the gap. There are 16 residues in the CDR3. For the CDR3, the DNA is TGCGCCAGCAGCCCTTACCCAGGTTCTCTAACCTACGAGCAGTACTTC. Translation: CASSPYPGSLTYEQYF.

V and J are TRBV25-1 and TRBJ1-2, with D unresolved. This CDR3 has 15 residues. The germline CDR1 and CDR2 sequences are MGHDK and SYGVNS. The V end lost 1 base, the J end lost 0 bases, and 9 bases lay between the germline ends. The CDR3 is CASSESTLANYGYTF. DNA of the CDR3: TGTGCCAGCAGTGAATCGACACTAGCTAACTATGGCTACACCTTC.

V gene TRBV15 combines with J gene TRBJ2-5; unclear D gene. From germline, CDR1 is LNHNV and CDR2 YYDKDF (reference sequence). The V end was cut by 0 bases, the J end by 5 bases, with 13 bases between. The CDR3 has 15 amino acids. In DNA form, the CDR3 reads TGTGCCACCAGCAGAGATCGGGTGGTAGGGGAGACCCAGTACTTC. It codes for CATSRDRVVGETQYF.

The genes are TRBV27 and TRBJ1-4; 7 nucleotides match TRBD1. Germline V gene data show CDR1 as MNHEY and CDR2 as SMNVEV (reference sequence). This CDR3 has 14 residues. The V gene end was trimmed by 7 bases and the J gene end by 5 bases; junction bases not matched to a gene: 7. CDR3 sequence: CASMTGSGNEKLFF. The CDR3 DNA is TGTGCCAGCATGACAGGGAGCGGGAATGAAAAACTGTTTTTT.

As DNA, the CDR3 is TGTGCCAGCAGTTTATTATCCGGCTACAATGAGCAGTTCTTC. Its protein product is CASSLLSGYNEQFF. The chain links TRBV27 to TRBJ2-1; D call uncertain. The CDR3 loop spans 14 amino acids. From germline, CDR1 is MNHEY and CDR2 SMNVEV (reference sequence). Trimming left V 1 base short and J 3 bases short, with 7 bases between.

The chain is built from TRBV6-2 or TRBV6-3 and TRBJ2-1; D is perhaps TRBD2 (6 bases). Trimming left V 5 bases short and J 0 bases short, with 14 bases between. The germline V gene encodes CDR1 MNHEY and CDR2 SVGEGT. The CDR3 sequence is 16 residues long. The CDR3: CASSLTRVSSYNEQFF. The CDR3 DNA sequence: TGTGCCAGCAGTCTGACTAGGGTATCCTCCTACAATGAGCAGTTCTTC.

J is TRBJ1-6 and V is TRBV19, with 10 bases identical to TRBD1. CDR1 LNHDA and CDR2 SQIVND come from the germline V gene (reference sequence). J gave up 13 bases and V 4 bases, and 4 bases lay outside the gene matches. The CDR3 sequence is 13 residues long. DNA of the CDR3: TGTGCCAGTAGTACGGACAGGGGGGATCCCCTCCACTTT. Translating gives CASSTDRGDPLHF.

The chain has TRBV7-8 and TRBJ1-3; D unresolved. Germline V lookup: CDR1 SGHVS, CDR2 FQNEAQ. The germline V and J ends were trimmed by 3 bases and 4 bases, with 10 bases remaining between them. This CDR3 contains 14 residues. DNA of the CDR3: TGTGCCAGCAGCTTGACGGACCGCGGAAACACCATATATTTT. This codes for CASSLTDRGNTIYF.

The CDR3 loop is CASSRDPTGQETQYF. The CDR3 DNA follows: TGTGCCAGCAGCCGGGACCCGACTGGCCAAGAGACCCAGTACTTC. The V call is TRBV5-4, the J call TRBJ2-5; D might be TRBD1 or TRBD2, each matching 5 bases. Germline V gene data show CDR1 as SGHNT and CDR2 as YYREEE (reference sequence). V was cut by 4 bases and J by 1 base, with 14 bases left in between. CDR3 length: 15 amino acids.

The CDR3 protein is CASSLRRGREKLFF. CDR3 nucleotides: TGTGCCAGCAGCCTCCGACGGGGACGGGAAAAACTGTTTTTT. The J gene is TRBJ1-4, the V gene TRBV7-2; weak D call: TRBD1 (5 bases). From germline, CDR1 is SGHTA and CDR2 FQGNSA. The germline V and J ends were trimmed by 5 bases and 8 bases, with 15 bases remaining between them. CDR3 length: 14 amino acids.

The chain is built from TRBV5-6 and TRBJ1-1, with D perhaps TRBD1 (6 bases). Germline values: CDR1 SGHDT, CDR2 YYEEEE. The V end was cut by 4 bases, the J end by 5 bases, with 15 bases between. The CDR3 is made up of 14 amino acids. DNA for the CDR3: TGTGCCAGCAGCCCGGGCAGGGGAAGGACTGAAGCTTTCTTT. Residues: CASSPGRGRTEAFF.

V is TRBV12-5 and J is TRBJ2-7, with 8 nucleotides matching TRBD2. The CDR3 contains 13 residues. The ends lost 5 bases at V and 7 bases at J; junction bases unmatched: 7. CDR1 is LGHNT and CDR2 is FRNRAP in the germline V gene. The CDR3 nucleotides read TGTGCTAGTGGTCCCCTGGTAGCGGGAGAGCAGTACTTC. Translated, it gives CASGPLVAGEQYF.

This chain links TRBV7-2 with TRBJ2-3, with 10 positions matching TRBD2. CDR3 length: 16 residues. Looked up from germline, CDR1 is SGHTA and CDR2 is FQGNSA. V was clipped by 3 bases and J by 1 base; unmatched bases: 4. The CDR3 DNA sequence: TGTGCCAGCAGCTTCAGAGCGGGGGGGCGCACAGATACGCAGTATTTT. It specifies CASSFRAGGRTDTQYF. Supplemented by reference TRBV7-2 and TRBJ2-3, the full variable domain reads GAGVSQSPSNKVTEKGKDVELRCDPISGHTALYWYRQSLGQGLEFLIYFQGNSAPDKSGLPSDRFSAERTGGSVSTLTIQRTQQEDSAVYLCASSFRAGGRTDTQYFGPGTRLTVL.

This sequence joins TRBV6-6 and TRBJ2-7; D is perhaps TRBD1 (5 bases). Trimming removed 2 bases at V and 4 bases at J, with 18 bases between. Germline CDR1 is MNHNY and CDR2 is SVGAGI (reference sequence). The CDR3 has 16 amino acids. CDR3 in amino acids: CASSYPRQGIEYEQYF. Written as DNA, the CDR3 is TGTGCCAGCAGTTACCCGCGCCAGGGTATCGAGTACGAGCAGTACTTC.

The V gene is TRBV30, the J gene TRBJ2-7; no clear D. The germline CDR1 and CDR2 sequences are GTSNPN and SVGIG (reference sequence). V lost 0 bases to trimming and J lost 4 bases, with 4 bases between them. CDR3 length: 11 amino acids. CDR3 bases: TGTGCCTGGAGTGTACGGTACGAGCAGTACTTC. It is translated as CAWSVRYEQYF.

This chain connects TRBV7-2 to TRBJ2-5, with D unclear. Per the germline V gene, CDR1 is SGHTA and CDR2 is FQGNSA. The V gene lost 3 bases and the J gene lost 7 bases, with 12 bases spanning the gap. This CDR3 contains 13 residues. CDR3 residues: CASSLQSRRTQYF. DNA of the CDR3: TGTGCCAGCAGCTTGCAGTCTCGACGGACCCAGTACTTC.

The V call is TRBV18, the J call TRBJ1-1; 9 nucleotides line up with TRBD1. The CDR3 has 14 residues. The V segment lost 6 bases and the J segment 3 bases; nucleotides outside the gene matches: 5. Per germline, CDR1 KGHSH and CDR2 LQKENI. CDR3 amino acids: CASSQQGADTEAFF. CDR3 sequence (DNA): TGTGCCAGCTCCCAACAGGGGGCGGACACTGAAGCTTTCTTT.

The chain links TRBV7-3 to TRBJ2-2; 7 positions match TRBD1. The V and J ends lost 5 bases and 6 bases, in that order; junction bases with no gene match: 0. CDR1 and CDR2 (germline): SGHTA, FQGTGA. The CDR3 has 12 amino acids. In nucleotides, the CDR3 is TGTGCCAGCAGCCAGGGGGCCGGGGAGCTGTTTTTT. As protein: CASSQGAGELFF. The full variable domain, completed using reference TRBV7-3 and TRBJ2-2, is GAGVSQTPSNKVTEKGKYVELRCDPISGHTALYWYRQSLGQGPEFLIYFQGTGAADDSGLPNDRFFAVRPEGSVSTLKIQRTERGDSAVYLCASSQGAGELFFGEGSRLTVL.

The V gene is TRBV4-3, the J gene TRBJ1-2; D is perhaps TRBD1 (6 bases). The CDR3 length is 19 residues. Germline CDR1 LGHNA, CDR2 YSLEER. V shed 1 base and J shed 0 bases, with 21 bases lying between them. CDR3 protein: CASSQGGLELNRANYGYTF. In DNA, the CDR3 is TGCGCCAGCAGCCAAGGAGGCCTGGAGCTCAACAGGGCTAACTATGGCTACACCTTC.

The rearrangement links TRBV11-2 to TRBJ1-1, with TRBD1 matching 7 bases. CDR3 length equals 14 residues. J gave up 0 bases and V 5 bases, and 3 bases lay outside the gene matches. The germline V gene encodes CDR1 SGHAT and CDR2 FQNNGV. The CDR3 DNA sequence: TGTGCCAGCAGCGCTGGGACAGTGAACACTGAAGCTTTCTTT. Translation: CASSAGTVNTEAFF.

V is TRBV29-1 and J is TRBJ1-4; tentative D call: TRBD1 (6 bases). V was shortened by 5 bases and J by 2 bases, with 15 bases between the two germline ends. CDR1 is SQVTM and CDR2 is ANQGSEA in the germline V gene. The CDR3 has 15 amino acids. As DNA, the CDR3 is TGCAGCGTTTTACAACAGGGTTTTACTAATGAAAAACTGTTTTTT. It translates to CSVLQQGFTNEKLFF.

CDR3 DNA: TGTGCCAGCAGCGGTCGAGGGCTAGCGGGATACACAGATACGCAGTATTTT. It codes for CASSGRGLAGYTDTQYF. V usage is TRBV7-2 and J usage is TRBJ2-3; 9 nucleotides line up with TRBD2. Germline assignment: CDR1 SGHTA and CDR2 FQGNSA. This CDR3 spans 17 amino acids. After removal of 5 bases from V and 2 bases from J, the junction contained 11 bases not matched to a gene.

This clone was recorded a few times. The CDR3 region is CASSIVGTSGVTSSYNEQFF. CDR3 bases: TGTGCCAGTAGTATAGTGGGCACTAGCGGGGTTACAAGCTCCTACAATGAGCAGTTCTTC. J is TRBJ2-1 and V is TRBV19, with TRBD2 matching over 10 bases. The CDR3 consists of 20 residues. With 1 base clipped from V and 0 bases from J, the junction kept 12 bases outside the gene matches. Looked up from germline, CDR1 is LNHDA and CDR2 is SQIVND (reference sequence).

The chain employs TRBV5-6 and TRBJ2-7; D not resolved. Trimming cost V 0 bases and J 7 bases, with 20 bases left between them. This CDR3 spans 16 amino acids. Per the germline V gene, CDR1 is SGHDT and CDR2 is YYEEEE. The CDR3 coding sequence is TGTGCCAGCAGCTTGGCCCTCGTAGGGCCGTCTGGGGAGCAGTACTTC. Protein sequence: CASSLALVGPSGEQYF.

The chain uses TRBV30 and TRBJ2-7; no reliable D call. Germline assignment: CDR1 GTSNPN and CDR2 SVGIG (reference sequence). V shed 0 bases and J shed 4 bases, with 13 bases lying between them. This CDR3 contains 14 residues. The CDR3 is CAWSVLSAPYEQYF. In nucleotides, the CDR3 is TGTGCCTGGAGTGTACTGTCAGCCCCTTACGAGCAGTACTTC.

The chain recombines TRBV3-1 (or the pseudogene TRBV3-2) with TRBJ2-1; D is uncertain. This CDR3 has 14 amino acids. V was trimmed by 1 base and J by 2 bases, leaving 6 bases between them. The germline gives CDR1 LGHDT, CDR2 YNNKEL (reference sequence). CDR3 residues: CASSQGGPYNEQFF. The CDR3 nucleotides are TGTGCCAGCAGCCAAGGCGGACCCTACAATGAGCAGTTCTTC.

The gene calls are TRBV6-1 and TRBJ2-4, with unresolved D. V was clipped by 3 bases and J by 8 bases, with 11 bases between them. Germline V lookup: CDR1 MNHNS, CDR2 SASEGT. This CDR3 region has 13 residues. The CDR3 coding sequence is TGTGCCAGCAGTGATGGGTTCTCGGACATTCAGTACTTC. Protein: CASSDGFSDIQYF.

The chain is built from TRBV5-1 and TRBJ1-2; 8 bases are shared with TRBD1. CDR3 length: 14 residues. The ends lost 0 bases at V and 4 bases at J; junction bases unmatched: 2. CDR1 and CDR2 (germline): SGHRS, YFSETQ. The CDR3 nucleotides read TGCGCCAGCAGCTTGGCAGGGGGCACCTATGGCTACACCTTC. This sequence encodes CASSLAGGTYGYTF.